One and the same sample provided the 25 T cell receptor beta chains below, sequenced in a study of shared T cell receptors in the human thymus. Sequencing was performed with immunoSEQ multiplex PCR; in TCRdb, only in-frame clones are kept and a portion is missing. The data contain 700,000 or so clones, 70% to 90% of them singletons. These data were also reused for a study on human thymus T cells.

Input material: thymocytes. These receptors originate from a girl in the first two years of life with a congenital heart defect.

The CDR3 DNA is TGTGCCAGCAGCTTAGCCAGGGGAGTCAATCAGCCCCAGCATTTT. This translates into CASSLARGVNQPQHF. The chain joins TRBV7-2 to TRBJ1-5; a possible D gene is TRBD1 (6 bases). Germline CDR1 SGHTA, CDR2 FQGNSA. The CDR3 spans 15 residues. The ends were cut back, 0 bases at V and 3 bases at J, with 9 bases in the middle. Using reference TRBV7-2 and TRBJ1-5 for the parts outside the CDR3, the full variable domain is GAGVSQSPSNKVTEKGKDVELRCDPISGHTALYWYRQSLGQGLEFLIYFQGNSAPDKSGLPSDRFSAERTGGSVSTLTIQRTQQEDSAVYLCASSLARGVNQPQHFGDGTRLSIL.

The rearrangement joins TRBV5-6 to TRBJ1-5; D unclear. The CDR3 spans 14 residues. V dropped 1 base and J dropped 0 bases, with 5 bases sitting between them. CDR1 and CDR2 (germline): SGHDT, YYEEEE. In DNA form, the CDR3 reads TGTGCCAGCAGCTTGAGCTATAGCAATCAGCCCCAGCATTTT. Protein: CASSLSYSNQPQHF.

The rearrangement joins TRBV30 to TRBJ2-7, with D possibly matching TRBD1 (6 bases). CDR3 length equals 12 residues. Germline V gene data show CDR1 as GTSNPN and CDR2 as SVGIG (reference sequence). V lost 5 bases to trimming and J lost 3 bases, with 11 bases between them. CDR3 DNA: TGTGCCTGGGGACCACAGGGCTACGAGCAGTACTTC. Translating it yields CAWGPQGYEQYF. Looking up the rest from reference TRBV30 and TRBJ2-7 gives the full variable domain: SQTIHQWPATLVQPVGSPLSLECTVEGTSNPNLYWYRQAAGRGLQLLFYSVGIGQISSEVPQNLSASRPQDRQFILSSKKLLLSDSGFYLCAWGPQGYEQYFGPGTRLTVT.

The chain employs TRBV10-3 and TRBJ2-3; TRBD2 agrees at 16 bases. The CDR3 covers 19 residues. CDR1 is ENHRY, CDR2 SYGVKD, per germline. Germline trimming cut 4 bases from V and 2 bases from J; bases unmatched to any gene: 9. CDR3 loop: CAISGGLAGGTSHTDTQYF. CDR3 nucleotides: TGTGCCATCAGTGGGGGACTAGCGGGGGGGACTTCCCACACAGATACGCAGTATTTT.

This CDR3 is CASSYSGEGRTEAFF. The CDR3 DNA follows: TGTGCCAGCAGTTACAGTGGCGAGGGGAGGACTGAAGCTTTCTTT. This chain joins TRBV6-6 and TRBJ1-1, with D tentatively TRBD1 (5 bases). This CDR3 has 15 residues. Germline V gives CDR1 MNHNY, CDR2 SVGAGI (reference sequence). V was trimmed by 2 bases and J by 5 bases, leaving 15 bases between them.

V is TRBV6-1 and J is TRBJ1-1; TRBD1 matches at 7 bases. Germline V gene lookup returns CDR1 MNHNS and CDR2 SASEGT. The CDR3 runs to 13 residues. V dropped 6 bases and J dropped 4; count of bases not matched to a gene: 5. CDR3 sequence reads: CASRIGQATEAFF. For the CDR3, the DNA is TGTGCCAGCAGGATCGGACAGGCCACTGAAGCTTTCTTT.

This chain joins TRBV29-1 and TRBJ1-1; D is ambiguous. Deletions cut 4 bases from V and 4 bases from J, with 10 bases between. Germline V gene lookup returns CDR1 SQVTM and CDR2 ANQGSEA. This CDR3 region has 12 residues. In DNA form, the CDR3 reads TGCAGCGTTGGGACGGGGAGCACTGAAGCTTTCTTT. Translation: CSVGTGSTEAFF.

On this clone itself: Other DNA sequences from this sample encode an identical CDR3 as well. J is TRBJ1-6 and V is TRBV6-6; 7 nucleotides align to TRBD1. The germline V gene has CDR1 MNHNY and CDR2 SVGAGI (reference sequence). This CDR3 spans 16 amino acids. V shed 2 bases and J 4 bases; nucleotides not matched to a gene: 5. CDR3 DNA sequence: TGTGCCAGCAGTTACGGCAGGGACAGTTATAATTCACCCCTCCACTTT. Encoded protein: CASSYGRDSYNSPLHF.

The V call is TRBV6-5, the J call TRBJ1-1; 8 bases line up with TRBD1. The V gene end was trimmed by 5 bases and the J gene end by 6 bases; junction bases not matched to a gene: 5. This CDR3 has 13 residues. Per the germline V gene, CDR1 is MNHEY and CDR2 is SVGAGI. This chain's CDR3 is CASSHDRGSEAFF. As DNA, the CDR3 is TGTGCCAGCAGTCATGACAGGGGCTCTGAAGCTTTCTTT.

This rearrangement joins TRBV10-3 to TRBJ1-2; 8 positions match TRBD1. Looked up from germline, CDR1 is ENHRY and CDR2 is SYGVKD. This CDR3 has 12 residues. J gave up 2 bases and V 11 bases, and 4 bases lay outside the gene matches. CDR3 loop: CASHRGNYGYTF. The CDR3 bases are TGTGCCTCCCACAGGGGGAACTATGGCTACACCTTC.

The V and J genes are TRBV4-3 and TRBJ2-1, with D tentatively TRBD1 (6 bases). The CDR3 runs 14 residues. CDR1 LGHNA and CDR2 YSLEER come from the germline V gene. Trimming shortened V by 3 bases and J by 4 bases, and 10 bases separated the two germline ends. The CDR3 DNA follows: TGCGCCAGCAGCCACTCGGGACATTACAATGAGCAGTTCTTC. Translating it yields CASSHSGHYNEQFF.

The CDR3 nucleotides read TGTGCCATCAGGCCGGGACTCCGCTCCTACAATGAGCAGTTCTTC. Residues: CAIRPGLRSYNEQFF. The chain links TRBV10-3 to TRBJ2-1; D is perhaps TRBD2 (6 bases). The CDR3 has 15 residues. Germline CDR1 ENHRY, CDR2 SYGVKD. V lost 6 bases, J lost 0 bases, and 12 bases lay in between.

The gene calls are TRBV7-6 and TRBJ1-5; unclear D gene. There are 15 residues in the CDR3. The V and J ends lost 5 bases and 0 bases respectively, with 11 bases between them. Looked up from germline, CDR1 is SGHVS and CDR2 is FNYEAQ. The DNA of the CDR3 is TGTGCCAGCAGCCTAGGTCAGGATAGCAATCAGCCCCAGCATTTT. It codes for CASSLGQDSNQPQHF.

This sequence joins TRBV6-5 and TRBJ2-1, with D tentatively TRBD1 (6 bases). CDR1 and CDR2 (germline): MNHEY, SVGAGI. V gave up 2 bases and J gave up 10 bases, with 18 bases separating them. This CDR3 spans 15 amino acids. The chain's CDR3 is CASSYVSIPRGEQFF. CDR3 nucleotide sequence: TGTGCCAGCAGTTACGTCTCGATCCCTAGGGGGGAGCAGTTCTTC.

The chain employs TRBV28 and TRBJ1-1; D call uncertain. Germline loops: CDR1 MDHEN, CDR2 SYDVKM. The V end lost 6 bases, the J end lost 3 bases, and 17 bases lay between the germline ends. This CDR3 is built from 15 residues. This CDR3 reads CASRFQKREYTEAFF. CDR3 in DNA: TGTGCCAGCAGGTTCCAAAAGCGGGAGTACACTGAAGCTTTCTTT.

This chain joins TRBV29-1 and TRBJ2-5, with D perhaps matching TRBD1 (6 bases). V gave up 1 base and J gave up 4 bases, with 10 bases separating them. This CDR3 spans 13 amino acids. The germline V gene encodes CDR1 SQVTM and CDR2 ANQGSEA. The CDR3 DNA sequence: TGCAGCGTTGAAGTAGTAGGGGGAGAGACCCAGTACTTC. Translated, it gives CSVEVVGGETQYF.

The V gene is TRBV7-6, the J gene TRBJ2-1; D perhaps matches TRBD1 (6 bases). Germline CDR1 is SGHVS and CDR2 is FNYEAQ. The CDR3 has 16 amino acids. V was shortened by 1 base and J by 4 bases, with 14 bases between the two germline ends. For the CDR3, the DNA is TGTGCCAGCAGCTTAGGAAGGGGGAGACGGTACAATGAGCAGTTCTTC. Protein product: CASSLGRGRRYNEQFF.

The V gene is TRBV2, the J gene TRBJ2-7; D not certain. The CDR3 is made up of 13 amino acids. Germline-derived CDR1 and CDR2 are SNHLY and FYNNEI. Trimming stripped 3 bases from V and 3 bases from J, with 9 bases between. CDR3 sequence (DNA): TGTGCCAGCAGTGACCCCCCCCGCTACGAGCAGTACTTC. It codes for CASSDPPRYEQYF.

This clone was recorded a few times. The V call is TRBV11-2, the J call TRBJ2-3, with D perhaps matching TRBD1 (6 bases). From germline, CDR1 is SGHAT and CDR2 FQNNGV. CDR3 length: 16 residues. Trimming pared 5 bases from V and 0 bases from J, leaving 15 bases between. CDR3 amino acids: CASSRHRQASTDTQYF. Written as DNA, the CDR3 is TGTGCCAGCAGCCGACACAGACAGGCGAGCACAGATACGCAGTATTTT.

The chain carries TRBV7-3 and TRBJ2-3; the match to TRBD2 covers 11 bases. With 5 bases clipped from V and 2 bases from J, the junction kept 6 bases outside the gene matches. CDR3 length: 16 residues. CDR1 is SGHTA, CDR2 FQGTGA, per germline. CDR3 DNA sequence: TGTGCCAGCAGCCTAAGGGGACTAGCGGACACAGATACGCAGTATTTT. The encoded protein is CASSLRGLADTDTQYF.

V usage is TRBV4-3 and J usage is TRBJ1-5; weak D call: TRBD1 (6 bases). The V end lost 4 bases, the J end lost 6 bases, and 16 bases lay between the germline ends. There are 15 residues in the CDR3. Germline-derived CDR1 and CDR2 are LGHNA and YSLEER. The CDR3: CASSPRRGAGQPQHF. The CDR3 DNA follows: TGCGCCAGCAGCCCACGGCGGGGGGCGGGTCAGCCCCAGCATTTT.

This chain links TRBV4-3 with TRBJ2-7, with a weak D call TRBD2 (5 bases). The CDR3 consists of 16 residues. Trimming cost V 0 bases and J 5 bases, with 17 bases left between them. CDR1 and CDR2 (germline): LGHNA, YSLEER. CDR3 DNA: TGCGCCAGCAGCCAAGATGTAGGTTGGCAGCGGAACGAGCAGTACTTC. Its translation: CASSQDVGWQRNEQYF.

This chain connects TRBV5-6 to TRBJ1-2; D perhaps matches TRBD1 (5 bases). The length of the CDR3 is 15 residues. V lost 0 bases and J 6 bases, leaving 15 bases between the germline ends. Germline V lookup: CDR1 SGHDT, CDR2 YYEEEE. CDR3 DNA sequence: TGTGCCAGCAGCTTGGCGTGGGCAGGGAGGCATGGCTACACCTTC. This sequence encodes CASSLAWAGRHGYTF.

The sample holds one count of this clone. The V call is TRBV19, the J call TRBJ1-5, with 9 bases identical to TRBD1. Germline loops: CDR1 LNHDA, CDR2 SQIVND (reference sequence). J was trimmed by 4 bases and V by 10 bases; bases with no gene match: 5. The CDR3 is made up of 13 amino acids. CDR3 loop: CATMTGGNQPQHF. The CDR3 DNA is TGTGCCACCATGACAGGGGGAAATCAGCCCCAGCATTTT.

The chain has TRBV6-6 and TRBJ1-5; D is unresolved. CDR1 is MNHNY, CDR2 SVGAGI, per germline (reference sequence). Trimming took off 2 bases at V and 5 bases at J, with 4 bases between the two ends. The CDR3 loop spans 12 amino acids. CDR3: CASSYPYQPQHF. The CDR3 DNA is TGTGCCAGCAGTTACCCGTATCAGCCCCAGCATTTT.